This T cell receptor beta chain was retrieved from a study of cytomegalovirus exposure and HLA in healthy donors. Across the whole study: Approximately 80 million unique TCRs from HLA-typed donors were held in an early data release.

Comment on this clone: The antigen is not known.

Study-wide results and caveats: V- and J-gene trimming in TCR beta was tied to a missense DCLRE1C variant by an analysis performed later. The availability of immune exposure information extended only to CMV serostatus.

PCR employed 60 Vbeta and 13 Jbeta primers. TCRdb's table, derived via immunoSEQ multiplex PCR, lists solely in-frame clones and lacks some. The data hold more than 45,000 clones, with roughly 79% observed a single time. The CDR3 consists of 17 residues. Trimming removed 0 bases at V and 0 bases at J, with 14 bases between. From germline, CDR1 is MGHRA and CDR2 YSYEKL. This TCR derives from a man between 50 and 59 years old in good health and CMV-seronegative. This sequence joins TRBV4-1 and TRBJ2-5; maybe TRBD1 (6 bases). Sequences were obtained from PBMCs. CDR3 nucleotides: TGCGCCAGCAGCCAAGATTTGCAGACAGGTTACCAAGAGACCCAGTACTTC. It is translated as CASSQDLQTGYQETQYF.